A selection of T cell receptor beta chains follows, all from one sample in a study of shared clonotypes between healthy human individuals. Assay: immunoSEQ multiplex PCR; the TCRdb copy retains only in-frame clones and omits some. The table has about 2.3 million clones, 85% to 95% seen once; the top ten hold 0.35% to 0.45%. Input material: naive CD4+ T cells from PBMCs. Receptor source: a young man in good health. Some clones in this sample may be carry-over from other donors' samples. Each CDR3 is given with its conserved first and last residue. The D gene is left open where the match is weak. Size is omitted from some rows. Given values are once, few, many or a class for expanded clones.

v_gene	d_gene	j_gene	len	abundance	CDR3aa	CDR3nt
TRBV28	.	TRBJ2-1	12	.	CASSVTLNEQFF	TGTGCCAGCAGTGTAACTTTAAATGAGCAGTTCTTC
TRBV5-1	TRBD1	TRBJ1-3	16	.	CASSKGQPGSGNTIYF	TGCGCCAGCAGCAAGGGACAGCCCGGCTCTGGAAACACCATATATTTT
TRBV19	.	TRBJ2-5	12	.	CASGVWQETQYF	TGTGCCTCGGGAGTATGGCAAGAGACCCAGTACTTC
TRBV6-5	.	TRBJ1-1	16	.	CASSYSSQKLNTEAFF	TGTGCCAGCAGTTACTCGAGTCAGAAATTGAACACTGAAGCTTTCTTT
TRBV6-5	.	TRBJ2-2	13	.	CASSYSILGELFF	TGTGCCAGCAGTTACTCGATCTTGGGGGAGCTGTTTTTT
TRBV5-1	TRBD2	TRBJ2-1	16	.	CASSLVGLAGPNEQFF	TGCGCCAGCAGCTTGGTGGGACTAGCGGGGCCAAATGAGCAGTTCTTC
TRBV14	.	TRBJ2-5	20	once	CASSQGWWQGDSLYQETQYF	TGTGCCAGCAGCCAAGGGTGGTGGCAGGGAGATTCCTTGTACCAAGAGACCCAGTACTTC
TRBV19	.	TRBJ1-1	14	.	CASSIVAVNTEAFF	TGTGCCAGTAGTATAGTAGCCGTGAACACTGAAGCTTTCTTT
TRBV9	.	TRBJ1-1	13	.	CASSVTAYTEAFF	TGTGCCAGCAGCGTGACGGCTTACACTGAAGCTTTCTTT
TRBV5-4	TRBD1	TRBJ1-1	15	.	CASSLEDRGWSEAFF	TGTGCCAGCAGCTTGGAGGACAGGGGGTGGTCTGAAGCTTTCTTT
TRBV4-1	.	TRBJ1-5	15	few	CASSQDWRADQPQHF	TGCGCCAGCAGCCAAGATTGGAGAGCAGATCAGCCCCAGCATTTT
TRBV4-2	.	TRBJ2-7	12	.	CASSQAASEQYF	TGTGCCAGCAGCCAAGCGGCGAGCGAGCAGTACTTC
TRBV30	.	TRBJ2-5	14	.	CAWSVVAGRETQYF	TGTGCCTGGAGTGTAGTGGCAGGGAGAGAGACCCAGTACTTC
TRBV4-3	.	TRBJ2-3	15	.	CASSPLTGYPDTQYF	TGCGCCAGCAGCCCCCTTACGGGATACCCAGATACGCAGTATTTT
TRBV5-4	TRBD2	TRBJ2-3	17	.	CASSSILTSGSTDTQYF	TGTGCCAGCAGCTCCATTTTGACTAGCGGGAGCACAGATACGCAGTATTTT
TRBV25-1	TRBD1	TRBJ2-7	14	once	CASRGQGSSYEQYF	TGTGCCAGCAGAGGACAGGGGTCCTCCTACGAGCAGTACTTC
TRBV2	TRBD2	TRBJ2-1	15	.	CASSVGGSSYNEQFF	TGTGCCAGCAGTGTTGGCGGGAGCTCCTACAATGAGCAGTTCTTC
TRBV10-3	.	TRBJ2-1	13	.	CAISELVGNEQFF	TGTGCCATCAGTGAGTTAGTAGGCAATGAGCAGTTCTTC
TRBV5-1	.	TRBJ2-3	11	.	CAVAGTDTQYF	TGCGCCGTCGCGGGCACAGATACGCAGTATTTT
TRBV27	.	TRBJ2-5	15	once	CASSQRGLWGGDQYF	TGTGCCAGCAGCCAGAGGGGACTCTGGGGTGGGGACCAGTACTTC
TRBV18	TRBD2	TRBJ2-3	15	.	CASSPGDYYTDTQYF	TGTGCCAGCTCACCTGGGGACTACTACACAGATACGCAGTATTTT
TRBV6-4	TRBD2	TRBJ2-1	18	once	CASSDSPILAGGFNEQFF	TGTGCCAGCAGTGACTCCCCGATACTAGCGGGAGGGTTTAATGAGCAGTTCTTC
TRBV4-1	TRBD1	TRBJ2-4	19	.	CASSQVGSGQGLAKNIQYF	TGCGCCAGCAGCCAAGTAGGCTCTGGACAGGGGTTAGCCAAAAACATTCAGTACTTC
TRBV28	.	TRBJ1-1	14	once	CASSPPGEGLSAFF	TGTGCCAGCAGCCCCCCCGGGGAGGGACTGTCAGCTTTCTTT
TRBV29-1	TRBD2	TRBJ2-1	16	.	CSVESGLAGEYNEQFF	TGCAGCGTTGAATCCGGACTAGCGGGGGAATACAATGAGCAGTTCTTC
TRBV5-1	TRBD1	TRBJ2-1	14	.	CASSFGTGYNEQFF	TGCGCCAGCAGCTTTGGGACAGGCTACAATGAGCAGTTCTTC
TRBV12-5	.	TRBJ2-5	11	.	CASGSEGTQYF	TGTGCTAGTGGTAGCGAGGGGACCCAGTACTTC